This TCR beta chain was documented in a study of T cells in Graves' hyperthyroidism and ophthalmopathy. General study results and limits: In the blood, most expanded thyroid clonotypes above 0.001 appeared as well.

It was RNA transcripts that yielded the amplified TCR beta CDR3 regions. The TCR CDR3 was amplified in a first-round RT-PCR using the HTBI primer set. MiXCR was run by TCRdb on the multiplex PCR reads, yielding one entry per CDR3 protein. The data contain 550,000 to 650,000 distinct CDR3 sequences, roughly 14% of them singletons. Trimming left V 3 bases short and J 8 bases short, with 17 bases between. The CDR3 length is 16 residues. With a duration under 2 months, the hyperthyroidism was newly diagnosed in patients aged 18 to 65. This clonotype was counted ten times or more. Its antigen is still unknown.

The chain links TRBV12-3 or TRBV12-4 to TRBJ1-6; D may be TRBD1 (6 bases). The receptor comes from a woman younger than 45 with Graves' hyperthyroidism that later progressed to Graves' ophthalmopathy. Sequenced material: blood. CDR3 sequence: CASSFSGGELYSPLHF. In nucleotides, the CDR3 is TGTGCCAGCAGTTTCTCTGGGGGCGAATTATATTCACCCCTCCACTTT.